The subject of this entry is one T cell receptor (beta chain). Its antigen is undetermined. Axillary draining lymph nodes of breast cancer patients supplied the node samples. This specimen belongs to a study of breast tumors, draining lymph nodes, adjacent tissues. Study-level points and caveats: Tumor and nontumor repertoires were significantly more similar in luminal-like than in basal-like breast cancer. Tumor TCR diversity was below lymph nodes but above nontumor tissue.

TCRdb reanalysed the multiplex PCR reads using MiXCR and keeps one entry per CDR3 protein. The profile covers roughly 260,000 distinct CDR3 sequences, with 30% appearing a single time and 1.1% taken by the ten largest. Unmatched junction bases numbered 1, after V lost 6 bases and J lost 1 base. The CDR3 length is 13 residues. CDR1 SGHNT and CDR2 YENEEA come from the germline V gene. The rearrangement uses TRBV11-3 and TRBJ1-1; 8 nucleotides agree with TRBD1. This TCR was recovered from a female donor with breast cancer. Some clones in this sample may be carry-over from other donors' samples. Sequencing input: axillary lymph node tissue. CDR3 bases: TGTGCCAGCAGTACAGGGGGGAACACTGAAGCTTTCTTT. This translates into CASSTGGNTEAFF.